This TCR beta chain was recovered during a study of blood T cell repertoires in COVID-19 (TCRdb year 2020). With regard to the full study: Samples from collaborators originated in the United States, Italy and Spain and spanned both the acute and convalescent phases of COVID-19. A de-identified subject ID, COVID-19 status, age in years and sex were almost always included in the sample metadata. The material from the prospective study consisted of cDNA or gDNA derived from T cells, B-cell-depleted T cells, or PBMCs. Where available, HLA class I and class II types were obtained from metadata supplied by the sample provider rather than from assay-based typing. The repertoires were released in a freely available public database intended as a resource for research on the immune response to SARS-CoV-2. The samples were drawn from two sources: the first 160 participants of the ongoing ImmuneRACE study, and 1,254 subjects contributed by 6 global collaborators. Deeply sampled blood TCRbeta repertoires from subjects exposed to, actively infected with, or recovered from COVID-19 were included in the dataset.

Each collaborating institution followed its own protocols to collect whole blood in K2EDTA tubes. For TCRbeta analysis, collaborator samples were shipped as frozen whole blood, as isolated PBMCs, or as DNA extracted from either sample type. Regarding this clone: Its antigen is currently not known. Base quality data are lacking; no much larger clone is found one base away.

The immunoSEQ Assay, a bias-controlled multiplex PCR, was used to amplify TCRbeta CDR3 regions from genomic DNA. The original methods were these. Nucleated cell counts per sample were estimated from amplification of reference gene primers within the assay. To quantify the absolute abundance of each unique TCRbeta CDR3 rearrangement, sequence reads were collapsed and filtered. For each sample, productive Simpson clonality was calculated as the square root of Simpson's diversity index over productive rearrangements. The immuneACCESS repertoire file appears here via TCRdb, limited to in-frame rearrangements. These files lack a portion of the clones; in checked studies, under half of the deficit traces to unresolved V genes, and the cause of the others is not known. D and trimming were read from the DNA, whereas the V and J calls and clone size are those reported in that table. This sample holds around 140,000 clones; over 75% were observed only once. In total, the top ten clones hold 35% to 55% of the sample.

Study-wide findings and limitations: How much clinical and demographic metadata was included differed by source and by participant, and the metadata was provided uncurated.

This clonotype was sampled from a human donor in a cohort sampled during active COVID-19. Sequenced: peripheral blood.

The base sequence is TGTGCCACCAGCAGAGATCGAGCGACCGGTCAGCCCCAGCATTTT. It translates as CATSRDRATGQPQHF. Recombination connected TRBV15 to TRBJ1-5; no D gene call is confident. The CDR3 numbers 15 residues from cysteine through phenylalanine. The sequence is cut down to CDR3 DNA, 45 bases in frame from base 1. CDR1 and CDR2 are drawn from the germline V gene (reference sequence): LNHNV, YYDKDF. The junction carries 12 bases between V and J, which are trimmed by 0 bases and 6 bases respectively.